This TCR beta chain appears in the sequencing data of a study of CD8+ T cells in alopecia areata. Study background: Dosing with tofacitinib proceeded for 6 to 18 months, followed by 6 months off drug. Findings and limits, study-wide: Researchers report lesional scalp, most notably alopecia totalis/universalis, outstripped normal scalp in clonality.

In each case, RNA was isolated and then reverse transcribed into cDNA as the sequencing template. Clones were read by immunoSEQ multiplex PCR, and TCRdb kept only the in-frame ones, dropping some. The table lists some 200,000 clones, 45% to 65% of them singletons. As concerns this clone: As yet, its antigen is unknown.

The treatment here: oral pan-JAK inhibitor, 5-10 mg twice daily. Researchers gathered lesional scalp punch biopsies and peripheral blood from patients with alopecia areata. CDR3 length: 17 residues. Trimming pared 1 base from V and 2 bases from J, leaving 17 bases between. The germline gives CDR1 LNHNV, CDR2 YYDKDF (reference sequence). This clonotype was sampled from a human donor with alopecia areata. V and J are TRBV15 and TRBJ2-5, with D uncertain. The material sequenced was CD4+ T cells sorted from blood, taken at week 4, from a patient treated with tofacitinib. CDR3 protein: CATSRGETPQGQETQYF. The CDR3 region has the DNA TGTGCCACCAGCAGAGGAGAGACACCCCAAGGGCAAGAGACCCAGTACTTC.